This entry features one T cell receptor (beta chain) sequence. This clone was recorded once. Its antigen has not been determined. No much larger clone exists at a distance of one base, and base qualities are not known. The sample's time point label, in plain terms: pretreatment peripheral blood. The cohort comprised 25 to 30 patients with locally advanced or metastatic urothelial carcinoma treated at Memorial Sloan Kettering on a trial protocol. Peripheral blood mononuclear cells were collected pretreatment and during treatment, with between 1 and 8 total time points per patient. The Qiagen DNeasy Blood extraction kit was used to purify genomic DNA from total PBMCs and tumor samples. Collected pretreatment and during treatment, PBMCs were isolated and stored as previously described. The data originate from a study of PD-L1 blockade in urothelial cancer (dated by TCRdb to 2016 to 2017). For the study in its entirety: All patients started therapy in about 2014 and received atezolizumab 1,200 mg intravenously every 3 weeks. About 90% of the 29 patients were identified as males with urothelial cancer of bladder origin, and a prior smoking history was reported by 18 of 29 patients. Patients had an ECOG performance status of 0 or 1 and had received between 0 and 3 prior chemotherapy regimens. Blood samples were analyzed at two time points: 3 weeks after treatment start (second dose) and 6 weeks after treatment start. Blood samples gave median yields of 141,255 T cells and over 80,000 unique TCRs, along with a median clonality of around 0.08. The study was an exploratory multi-omic analysis of somatic, immune and clinical correlates of response to PD-L1 blockade with atezolizumab in urothelial cancer. Pretreatment tumor samples and matched peripheral blood, collected serially before and after atezolizumab treatment, underwent TCR sequencing. Durable clinical benefit meant progression-free survival longer than 6 months, and TCR features were also tested against progression-free and overall survival. In the same patients who had TCR sequencing, pretreatment tumors also underwent whole exome sequencing and RNA sequencing. Some ten patients reached durable clinical benefit, while 20 patients did not. Some 29 patients had pretreatment blood TCR-seq, some 25 had at least one posttreatment blood collection, and some 25 had tumor TCR-seq.

What the authors observed across the whole study: Improved progression-free and overall survival was found to be associated with pretreatment peripheral blood TCR clonality below the median. Small sample size (n ≈ 27) and many exploratory analyses mean the results are intended to be hypothesis-generating. At 3 weeks after the start of treatment, tumor-associated TCR clones in peripheral blood had expanded more in patients with durable benefit (n ≈ 20, p = 0.022).

Synthetic TCR analog templates were spiked into each PCR to estimate absolute template abundance from read counts. The immunoSEQ assay was used to amplify TCRbeta CDR3 regions from genomic DNA with bias-controlled V and J gene primers. Sequencing of rearranged TCRbeta segments was performed at approximately 20X coverage. The authors processed their data as follows. Clustering was used to correct sequencing errors, and CDR3s were annotated against IMGT so that V, D and J genes could be assigned. Downstream analyses used only productive TCRbeta rearrangements, leaving out any out-of-frame or stop-codon sequences. Clonality was calculated as one minus the Shannon entropy normalized by the log of the number of unique productive sequences. Fisher's exact test with Benjamini-Hochberg correction, at a threshold of adjusted p below 0.01, was used to find clones that differed between time points or between blood and tumor. Not all clones reach the TCRdb copy of this immuneACCESS table, which keeps in-frame sequences only. Checked studies attribute under half of the gap to unresolved V genes and leave the rest unexplained. The V and J calls and clone size were taken over from that table, and D and trimming were inferred from the DNA. The sample contains tens of thousands of clones, 81% of them found a single time. 1.6% of the sample is in the top ten clones.

The sample was PBMCs, taken around atezolizumab (anti-PD-L1) treatment. The sequence came from a man in his 70s with urothelial cancer.

In nucleotide form, the sequence is TGTGCCAGCAGCTCGGGTTGGACTGAAGCTTTCTTT. Translated, it reads CASSSGWTEAFF. This chain is built from TRBV5-8 and TRBJ1-1; the D gene lacks a confident call. Per the germline V gene, SGHTS is the CDR1 and YDEGEE is the CDR2. The junction carries 8 bases between V and J, which are trimmed by 3 bases and 5 bases respectively. The CDR3 goes from the cysteine to the phenylalanine over 12 residues. Of the read, only the CDR3 DNA is kept; its 36 bases are in frame from base 1.